Shown below are 9 T cell receptor beta chains from a single sample sequenced in a study of OX40 agonist ivuxolimab in advanced cancers. Here immunoSEQ multiplex PCR was the method, and the copy in TCRdb shows in-frame clones only, minus some. Here the sample spans 70,000 or so clones, about 82% being singletons. The input for sequencing was CD4+ or CD8+ T cells sorted from blood, taken in a trial of the OX40 agonist ivuxolimab. The receptors originated from an adult with an advanced solid tumor such as melanoma, head and neck, liver or kidney cancer.

This chain uses TRBV5-4 with TRBJ2-7; 9 bases line up with TRBD1. CDR1 and CDR2 from the germline V gene are SGHNT and YYREEE (reference sequence). Unmatched junction bases numbered 10, after V lost 4 bases and J lost 2 bases. The CDR3 has 16 amino acids. The DNA of the CDR3 is TGTGCCAGCAGCACCTCACCGGGACAGGGAACCTACGAGCAGTACTTC. This gives the protein CASSTSPGQGTYEQYF.

V usage is TRBV4-1 and J usage is TRBJ2-5; D is perhaps TRBD2 (6 bases). The CDR3 has 15 amino acids. V was pared by 5 bases and J by 9 bases, with 22 bases between. Germline V gene sequence: CDR1 MGHRA, CDR2 YSYEKL. The CDR3 nucleotides are TGCGCCAGCAGCATATTGGGGCTAGTTGGGGAGGCCCAGTACTTC. Residues: CASSILGLVGEAQYF.

This clone has only one observation. This rearrangement joins TRBV30 to TRBJ1-1; D gene unclear. The germline V gene encodes CDR1 GTSNPN and CDR2 SVGIG (reference sequence). CDR3 length equals 11 residues. The CDR3 DNA reads TGTGCACGAGGAGGTAGGACTGAAGCTTTCTTT. This sequence encodes CARGGRTEAFF.

The V gene is TRBV14, the J gene TRBJ2-7, with TRBD1 identical over 11 bases. Germline loops: CDR1 SGHDN, CDR2 FVKESK. This CDR3 has 15 amino acids. V shed 4 bases, J shed 2 bases, and the junction held 4 bases outside the gene matches. The CDR3 reads CASSLPGQGAYEQYF. The CDR3 coding sequence is TGTGCCAGCAGCCTCCCGGGACAGGGGGCCTACGAGCAGTACTTC.

J is TRBJ2-5 and V is TRBV7-2; the match to TRBD2 covers 15 bases. This CDR3 spans 16 amino acids. Per germline, CDR1 SGHTA and CDR2 FQGNSA. V shed 4 bases, J shed 2 bases, and the junction held 2 bases outside the gene matches. CDR3 sequence (DNA): TGTGCCAGCAGCTGGACTAGCGGGGGGGCACAAGAGACCCAGTACTTC. It encodes CASSWTSGGAQETQYF.

The chain recombines TRBV5-1 with TRBJ1-6; D ambiguous. The CDR3 spans 14 residues. Germline lookup yields CDR1 SGHRS and CDR2 YFSETQ. Trimming cost V 6 bases and J 6 bases, with 13 bases left between them. The CDR3 coding sequence is TGCGCCAGCACCGCGGCAGGAGTTAATTCACCCCTCCACTTT. This encodes CASTAAGVNSPLHF.

The chain couples TRBV2 to TRBJ2-7; no definite D call. The germline CDR1 and CDR2 sequences are SNHLY and FYNNEI. The CDR3 has 13 amino acids. The V gene lost 6 bases and the J gene lost 3 bases, with 12 bases spanning the gap. CDR3 protein: CASRLTEVYEQYF. Written as DNA, the CDR3 is TGTGCCAGCAGACTGACCGAAGTCTACGAGCAGTACTTC.

The chain joins TRBV29-1 to TRBJ1-1; 10 bases are a match to TRBD1. With 7 bases clipped from V and 5 bases from J, the junction kept 4 bases outside the gene matches. This CDR3 contains 12 residues. CDR1 SQVTM and CDR2 ANQGSEA come from the germline V gene. The CDR3, as DNA: TGCAGCGCTAGACAGGGGGCAACTGAAGCTTTCTTT. As protein: CSARQGATEAFF.

This chain connects TRBV29-1 to TRBJ1-3; D not certain. Germline loops: CDR1 SQVTM, CDR2 ANQGSEA. V was pared by 7 bases and J by 3 bases, with 19 bases between. There are 15 residues in the CDR3. This chain's CDR3 is CSACTGPVVGNTIYF. In DNA form, the CDR3 reads TGCAGCGCCTGTACGGGCCCCGTGGTTGGAAACACCATATATTTT. Looking up the rest from reference TRBV29-1 and TRBJ1-3 gives the full variable domain: SAVISQKPSRDICQRGTSLTIQCQVDSQVTMMFWYRQQPGQSLTLIATANQGSEATYESGFVIDKFPISRPNLTFSTLTVSNMSPEDSSIYLCSACTGPVVGNTIYFGEGSWLTVV.